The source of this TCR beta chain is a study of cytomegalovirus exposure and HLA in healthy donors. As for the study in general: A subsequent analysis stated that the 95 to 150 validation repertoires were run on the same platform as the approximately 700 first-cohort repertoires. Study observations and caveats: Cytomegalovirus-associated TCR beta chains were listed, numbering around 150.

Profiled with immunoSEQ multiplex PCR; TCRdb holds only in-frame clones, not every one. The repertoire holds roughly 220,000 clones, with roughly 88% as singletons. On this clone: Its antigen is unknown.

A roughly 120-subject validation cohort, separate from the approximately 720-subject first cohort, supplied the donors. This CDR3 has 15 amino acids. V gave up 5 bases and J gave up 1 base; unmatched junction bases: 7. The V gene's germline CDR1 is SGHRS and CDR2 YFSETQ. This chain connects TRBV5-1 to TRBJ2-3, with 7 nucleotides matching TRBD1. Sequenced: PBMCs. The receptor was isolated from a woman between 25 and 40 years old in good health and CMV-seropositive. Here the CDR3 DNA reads TGCGCCAGCAGTCGGGACAGCTCTCGCACAGATACGCAGTATTTT. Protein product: CASSRDSSRTDTQYF.